This entry features one T cell receptor (beta chain) sequence. This specimen belongs to a study of cytomegalovirus exposure and HLA in healthy donors. Study-level information: Earlier results showed roughly 120 million unique TCR beta sequences derived from roughly 190 million T cells.

Germline V CDR1 and CDR2: SGHRS, YFSETQ. The V end was cut by 0 bases, the J end by 6 bases, with 16 bases between. The CDR3 covers 16 residues. The PCR ran on 60 Vbeta and 13 Jbeta primers. The table came from immunoSEQ multiplex PCR; TCRdb's copy has only in-frame clones and leaves some out. The data show around 130,000 clones, around 75% seen once. This chain links TRBV5-1 with TRBJ2-1; D ambiguous. The clonotype comes from a woman aged 25-40 years in good health and CMV-seronegative. Specimen: PBMCs. Here the CDR3 DNA reads TGCGCCAGCAGCTTGGATCCGATCCGGGTAAGCAATGAGCAGTTCTTC. Its translation: CASSLDPIRVSNEQFF.